This entry features one T cell receptor beta chain sequence. At one end, the junction sequence differs from germline, possibly due to a read error. The entry originates in a study of Graves' ophthalmopathy and Graves' hyperthyroidism. Amplified material comprised TCR beta CDR3 regions derived from RNA transcripts. The workflow started with a first-round RT-PCR run with HTBI primers and then moved on to a second-round multiplex PCR. TCRdb redid the calling of the multiplex PCR reads with MiXCR, one entry per CDR3 protein. The table lists hundreds of thousands of distinct CDR3 sequences, about 40% of them singletons. The CDR3 spans 12 residues.

V and J are TRBV12-3 or TRBV12-4 and TRBJ1-2, with TRBD1 as a possible D gene (5 bases). The sequence derives from an adult man with Graves' ophthalmopathy. The source material was peripheral blood. The CDR3 region is CASSLGELGYTF. The DNA of the CDR3 is TGTGCCAGCAGCTTAGGGGAGCTCGGCTACACCTTC.